The TCR beta chain under discussion was sequenced for a study of blood T cell repertoires in COVID-19. The overall study: PBMCs, B-cell-depleted T cells, or T cells were the source of the cDNA or gDNA that made up the material.

The assay was immunoSEQ multiplex PCR, and TCRdb's table has in-frame clones only and misses some. The sample carries approximately 97,000 clones, 70% to 90% recorded once. With 6 bases removed from V and 3 bases from J, the gap between germline ends came to 8 bases. This CDR3 region has 12 residues. In germline, CDR1 is SNHLY, CDR2 FYNNEI. The TCR originated in a man aged 50 to 59 with active COVID-19. Sequencing input: peripheral blood. The V gene is TRBV2, the J gene TRBJ1-1; D unclear. CDR3 in amino acids: CASRGQDTEAFF. The CDR3 coding sequence is TGTGCCAGCAGGGGCCAGGACACTGAAGCTTTCTTT.